A selection of T cell receptor beta chains follows, all from one sample in a study of resident and recirculating memory T cells in vitiligo. Assay used: immunoSEQ multiplex PCR; TCRdb lists only in-frame clones, some missing. The sample holds 39,000 or so clones, 80% to 95% seen once. The sequencing sample was made of blood. Receptors were obtained from a male donor with vitiligo. Each CDR3 is given with its conserved first and last residue. The D gene is left open where the match is weak. The size field is filled for only some rows; it gives once, few, many or a size class.

clone_size d_call j_call v_call cdr3_aa cdr3_nt
NA TRBD1 TRBJ1-2 TRBV2 CASSPLRTGGGSYTF TGTGCCAGCAGCCCACTGAGGACAGGGGGCGGGAGCTACACCTTC
NA NA TRBJ2-5 TRBV27 CASSLYGHPERVETQYF TGTGCCAGCAGTTTATATGGACACCCCGAAAGGGTGGAGACCCAGTACTTC
once TRBD2 TRBJ2-3 TRBV7-9 CASSIFSGGSSGSTDTQYF TGTGCCAGCAGCATTTTTAGCGGGGGGTCTTCCGGGAGCACAGATACGCAGTATTTT
NA TRBD2 TRBJ2-3 TRBV5-1 CASSLALAGLAGGRTDTQYF TGCGCCAGCAGCTTGGCTTTGGCGGGACTAGCGGGGGGGCGGACAGATACGCAGTATTTT
NA TRBD1 TRBJ2-3 TRBV29-1 CSVAWTGRTDTQYF TGCAGCGTTGCCTGGACAGGTCGCACAGATACGCAGTATTTT
NA NA TRBJ2-3 TRBV29-1 CSVDPGITDTQYF TGCAGCGTTGACCCAGGGATCACAGATACGCAGTATTTT
NA NA TRBJ1-1 TRBV4-3 CASSFVGTAEAFF TGCGCCAGCAGCTTCGTGGGCACGGCTGAAGCTTTCTTT
NA NA TRBJ2-7 TRBV7-6 CASSLTSSYEQYF TGTGCCAGCAGCTTAACAAGTTCCTACGAGCAGTACTTC
NA TRBD2 TRBJ2-1 TRBV30 CAWSAGGARGQFF TGTGCCTGGAGTGCGGGGGGGGCCCGGGGGCAGTTCTTC
NA TRBD1 TRBJ2-1 TRBV13 CASSYRTGVDTDEQFF TGTGCCAGCAGCTACCGGACAGGAGTGGATACTGATGAGCAGTTCTTC
once TRBD2 TRBJ2-3 TRBV19 CASSRSGGSADTQYF TGTGCCAGTAGTAGAAGCGGGGGAAGCGCAGATACGCAGTATTTT
NA NA TRBJ2-3 TRBV7-8 CASSSSQADTQYF TGTGCCAGCAGCTCCTCGCAGGCAGATACGCAGTATTTT
once TRBD1 TRBJ1-2 TRBV27 CASSRGQGSPLYGYTF TGTGCCAGCTCCCGGGGACAGGGTTCCCCTCTCTATGGCTACACCTTC
NA TRBD2 TRBJ2-1 TRBV9 CASSVVGTSGVREQFF TGTGCCAGCAGCGTAGTTGGGACTAGCGGGGTAAGGGAGCAGTTCTTC
NA NA TRBJ2-3 TRBV6-6 CASSYSSDTQYF TGTGCCAGCAGTTACTCGTCGGATACGCAGTATTTT
NA NA TRBJ1-1 TRBV6-6 CASSSAGRNTEAFF TGTGCCAGCAGCTCGGCTGGGAGGAACACTGAAGCTTTCTTT
NA NA TRBJ1-6 TRBV6-5 CASNPFGAGSPLHF TGTGCCAGCAACCCGTTTGGGGCAGGTTCACCCCTCCACTTT
NA NA TRBJ1-3 TRBV5-4 CASSLESSGNTIYF TGTGCCAGCAGCTTAGAGAGCTCTGGAAACACCATATATTTT
medium-sized NA TRBJ2-6 TRBV4-3 CASSQETGSGANVLTF TGCGCCAGCAGCCAAGAGACAGGCTCTGGGGCCAACGTCCTGACTTTC
NA NA TRBJ2-5 TRBV29-1 CSVEGAFGQETQYF TGCAGCGTTGAAGGGGCGTTCGGTCAAGAGACCCAGTACTTC
NA NA TRBJ1-5 TRBV29-1 CSVQPGNNQPQHF TGCAGCGTTCAGCCAGGGAACAATCAGCCCCAGCATTTT
NA NA TRBJ2-1 TRBV7-2 CASSLAPVKGSFF TGTGCCAGCAGCTTAGCGCCGGTGAAGGGGTCGTTCTTC
NA NA TRBJ1-2 TRBV7-9 CASSVGNGGRTF TGTGCCAGCAGCGTAGGTAATGGAGGGCGCACCTTC
NA NA TRBJ1-5 TRBV19 CASSTQGHYSNQPQHF TGTGCCAGTAGTACCCAGGGACACTATAGCAATCAGCCCCAGCATTTT
NA NA TRBJ2-2 TRBV9 CASSVVQNTGELFF TGTGCCAGCAGCGTAGTACAGAACACCGGGGAGCTGTTTTTT
few TRBD2 TRBJ2-2 TRBV7-2 CASRPSGGVFYGELFF TGTGCCAGCAGACCTAGCGGGGGGGTATTTTACGGGGAGCTGTTTTTT
NA NA TRBJ2-7 TRBV6-6 CASSYGFTGTPYEQYF TGTGCCAGCAGTTATGGGTTTACAGGGACACCTTACGAGCAGTACTTC
once NA TRBJ2-2 TRBV14 CASSQVEAGELFF TGTGCCAGCAGCCAAGTGGAGGCCGGGGAGCTGTTTTTT
once TRBD1 TRBJ2-1 TRBV7-8 CASSARDRGPRNEQFF TGTGCCAGCAGCGCCCGGGACAGGGGGCCCCGCAATGAGCAGTTCTTC
NA TRBD1 TRBJ1-1 TRBV10-3 CAISVATGGTEAFF TGTGCCATCAGTGTCGCGACAGGGGGCACTGAAGCTTTCTTT
NA NA TRBJ1-2 TRBV18 CASPRVTGYGYTF TGTGCCAGCCCACGGGTGACGGGCTATGGCTACACCTTC
NA NA TRBJ2-1 TRBV9 CASSVGKGLSYNEQFF TGTGCCAGCAGCGTAGGCAAGGGGCTATCCTACAATGAGCAGTTCTTC
few TRBD2 TRBJ2-1 TRBV7-8 CASSLGRTSGGPGDEQFF TGTGCCAGCAGCTTAGGACGTACTAGCGGGGGCCCGGGGGATGAGCAGTTCTTC
NA TRBD1 TRBJ2-7 TRBV13 CATARSGQGYEQYF TGTGCCACCGCGCGCTCGGGACAGGGCTACGAGCAGTACTTC
NA TRBD1 TRBJ1-5 TRBV6-6 CASMAGGSNQPQHF TGTGCCAGCATGGCAGGGGGGAGCAATCAGCCCCAGCATTTT
once TRBD1 TRBJ2-5 TRBV7-2 CASSLDRRTGGLETQYF TGTGCCAGCAGCTTAGACCGAAGGACAGGGGGTTTGGAGACCCAGTACTTC
NA TRBD1 TRBJ2-7 TRBV6-5 CASRKHSDRVQEQYF TGTGCCAGCAGAAAACATTCGGACAGGGTCCAGGAGCAGTACTTC
NA TRBD1 TRBJ1-3 TRBV6-1 CASSATTGVDTIYF TGTGCCAGCAGTGCAACGACAGGGGTGGACACCATATATTTT
NA TRBD1 TRBJ2-5 TRBV5-1 CASSVQGDQETQYF TGCGCCAGCAGCGTACAGGGGGATCAAGAGACCCAGTACTTC
NA NA TRBJ2-1 TRBV6-4 CASSDSRVGGNEQFF TGTGCCAGCAGTGACTCGAGGGTAGGGGGCAATGAGCAGTTCTTC